This T cell receptor (beta chain) is from a study of cytomegalovirus exposure and HLA in healthy donors. Study results and caveats: A later analysis reportedly found that, within productive TCRs, an Asian-associated ancestry cluster had fewer N-insertions than the mean observed across the approximately 660 donors.

The PCR employed 60 Vbeta primers together with 13 Jbeta primers. The assay was immunoSEQ multiplex PCR, and TCRdb's table has in-frame clones only and misses some. The profile shows about 100,000 clones, around three quarters of them singletons. Trimming took 2 bases from V and 3 from J; bases not matched to a gene: 4. Germline V gives CDR1 MNHEY, CDR2 SMNVEV (reference sequence). CDR3 length: 15 residues. With respect to this clone: Its antigen is currently unknown.

This clonotype was sampled from a man aged 40-55 years in good health and CMV-seronegative. Input material: PBMCs. The rearrangement joins TRBV27 to TRBJ2-7; TRBD1 matches 10 bases. CDR3 amino acids: CASSLGGQGLYEQYF. As DNA, the CDR3 is TGTGCCAGCAGTTTAGGGGGACAGGGGCTCTACGAGCAGTACTTC.